This paragraph reports one TCR beta chain. This record belongs to a study of blood T cell repertoires in COVID-19. At the level of the study: PBMCs, B-cell-depleted T cells, or T cells were the source of the cDNA or gDNA that made up the material.

The CDR3 has 14 residues. The ends were cut back, 3 bases at V and 6 bases at J, with 12 bases in the middle. Looked up from germline, CDR1 is SGDLS and CDR2 is YYNGEE. Method: immunoSEQ multiplex PCR; TCRdb's copy keeps in-frame clones and lacks some. The repertoire holds 95,000 to 130,000 clones, with over 65% as singletons. The specimen sequenced was peripheral blood. The TCR comes from a young man with acute or convalescent COVID-19. The chain uses TRBV9 and TRBJ2-2; the D is unclear. Written as DNA, the CDR3 is TGTGCCAGCAGCGCAACCCGTTCGGCCGGGGAGCTGTTTTTT. It encodes CASSATRSAGELFF.